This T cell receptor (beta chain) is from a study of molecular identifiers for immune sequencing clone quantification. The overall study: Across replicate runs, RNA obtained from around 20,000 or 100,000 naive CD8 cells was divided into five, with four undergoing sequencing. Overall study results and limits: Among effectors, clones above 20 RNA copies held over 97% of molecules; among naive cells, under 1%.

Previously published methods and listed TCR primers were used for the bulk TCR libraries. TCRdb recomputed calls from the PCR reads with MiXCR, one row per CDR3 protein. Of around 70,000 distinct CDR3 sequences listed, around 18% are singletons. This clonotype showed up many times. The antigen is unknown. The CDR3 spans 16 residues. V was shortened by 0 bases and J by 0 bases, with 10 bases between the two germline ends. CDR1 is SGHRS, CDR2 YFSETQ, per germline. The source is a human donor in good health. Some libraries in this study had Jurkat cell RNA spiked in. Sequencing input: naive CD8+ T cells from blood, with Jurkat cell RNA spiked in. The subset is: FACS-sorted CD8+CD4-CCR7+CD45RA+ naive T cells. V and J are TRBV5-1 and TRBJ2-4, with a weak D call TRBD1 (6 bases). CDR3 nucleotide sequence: TGCGCCAGCAGCTTGGGACAGGATCTAGCCAAAAACATTCAGTACTTC. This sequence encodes CASSLGQDLAKNIQYF.